This T cell receptor (beta chain) was recovered during a study of T-cell memory formation after mild COVID-19. J gave up 0 bases and V 6 bases, and 20 bases lay outside the gene matches. Looked up from germline, CDR1 is MNHNY and CDR2 is SVGAGI (reference sequence). The CDR3 contains 20 residues. In this sample, this clonotype turned up a few times. TCRdb re-called the 5' RACE reads through MiXCR, storing one row per CDR3 protein. The repertoire holds 190,000 or so distinct CDR3 sequences, with 20% to 25% as singletons. Sequencing was carried out using PBMCs or a T cell subset sorted from them (not recorded which). The chain has TRBV6-6 and TRBJ2-7; TRBD2 matches at 10 bases. The receptor comes from an adult woman who had mild COVID-19 (a few samples of this study predate the infection). Cell type and time point are not known. CDR3 region: CASSSEVAGGPTSDSYEQYF. CDR3 nucleotide sequence: TGTGCCAGCAGCAGCGAGGTAGCGGGAGGCCCTACGTCCGACTCCTACGAGCAGTACTTC.